These T cell receptor beta chains were read from a single sample in a study of beta chain features in type 1 diabetes. The assay was immunoSEQ multiplex PCR, and TCRdb's table has in-frame clones only and misses some. Counted here are a few hundred thousand clones, roughly 12% occurring once; the ten biggest clones make up 0.015%. Sequenced sample: naive CD4+ T cells from blood. Source of these receptors: a woman aged 18-29 years with type 1 diabetes. Each CDR3 is given with its conserved first and last residue. The D gene is left open where the match is weak. Clone size is stated in some rows and not others, as once, few, many or a class when expanded.

D: TRBD2
size: -
V: TRBV7-9
J: TRBJ2-5
CDR3: CASTNRLAGGPGETQYF
DNA: TGTGCCAGCACCAATCGACTAGCGGGAGGGCCTGGAGAGACCCAGTACTTC

D: -
size: -
V: TRBV5-4
J: TRBJ2-7
CDR3: CASSSPQSYEQYF
DNA: TGTGCCAGCAGCTCACCGCAGTCCTACGAGCAGTACTTC

D: -
size: few
V: TRBV30
J: TRBJ1-2
CDR3: CAWNEDSNYGYTF
DNA: TGTGCCTGGAACGAGGACAGCAACTATGGCTACACCTTC

D: -
size: few
V: TRBV5-1
J: TRBJ1-4
CDR3: CASSLAPATNEKLFF
DNA: TGCGCCAGCAGCTTGGCTCCGGCAACTAATGAAAAACTGTTTTTT

D: -
size: few
V: TRBV6-5
J: TRBJ1-2
CDR3: CASSFTGRTMSYTF
DNA: TGTGCCAGCAGTTTCACGGGACGGACTATGAGCTACACCTTC

D: TRBD2
size: few
V: TRBV30
J: TRBJ2-1
CDR3: CAWSRGSGIPIWFF
DNA: TGTGCCTGGAGCCGGGGTAGCGGGATCCCGATATGGTTCTTC

D: TRBD1
size: -
V: TRBV28
J: TRBJ2-7
CDR3: CASSYPGQSYEQYF
DNA: TGTGCCAGCAGTTATCCGGGACAGTCCTACGAGCAGTACTTC

D: TRBD2
size: few
V: TRBV30
J: TRBJ2-7
CDR3: CAWSVWRTSGRGLYEQYF
DNA: TGTGCCTGGAGTGTATGGCGGACTAGCGGGAGGGGCCTCTACGAGCAGTACTTC

D: -
size: few
V: TRBV11-3
J: TRBJ2-1
CDR3: CASSLDEAGYFFF
DNA: TGTGCCAGCAGCTTAGATGAGGCCGGATACTTTTTCTTC

D: -
size: -
V: TRBV7-8
J: TRBJ2-3
CDR3: CASTKNRSPDTQYF
DNA: TGTGCCAGCACCAAGAACAGGAGTCCAGATACGCAGTATTTT

D: TRBD2
size: few
V: TRBV18
J: TRBJ2-3
CDR3: CASSFASGGTDTQYF
DNA: TGTGCCAGCTCATTTGCTAGCGGAGGCACAGATACGCAGTATTTT

D: -
size: -
V: TRBV28
J: TRBJ2-5
CDR3: CASSSTGFLGMAQYF
DNA: TGTGCCAGCAGCTCCACAGGGTTCCTGGGTATGGCCCAGTACTTC

D: TRBD2
size: -
V: TRBV5-1
J: TRBJ2-2
CDR3: CASSPGGAGELFF
DNA: TGCGCCAGCAGCCCCGGGGGGGCCGGGGAGCTGTTTTTT

D: -
size: -
V: TRBV19
J: TRBJ1-2
CDR3: CASTRDKNYGYTF
DNA: TGTGCCAGTACCCGGGACAAAAACTATGGCTACACCTTC

D: TRBD1
size: -
V: TRBV7-3
J: TRBJ2-5
CDR3: CASSRGQGETQYF
DNA: TGTGCCAGCAGTCGTGGACAGGGGGAGACCCAGTACTTC

D: TRBD2
size: few
V: TRBV7-9
J: TRBJ2-1
CDR3: CASSPPGLVTNEQFF
DNA: TGTGCCAGCAGTCCACCGGGACTAGTAACAAATGAGCAGTTCTTC

D: -
size: -
V: TRBV5-1
J: TRBJ2-7
CDR3: CASSFGSTGYEQYF
DNA: TGCGCCAGCAGTTTCGGCAGCACAGGGTACGAGCAGTACTTC

D: -
size: few
V: TRBV6-6
J: TRBJ2-5
CDR3: CASMFGVSQETQYF
DNA: TGTGCCAGCATGTTCGGGGTATCTCAAGAGACCCAGTACTTC

D: -
size: -
V: TRBV19
J: TRBJ1-5
CDR3: CASSIGGEIPTAQHF
DNA: TGTGCCAGTAGTATAGGAGGCGAGATACCCACCGCCCAGCATTTT

D: TRBD1
size: few
V: TRBV28
J: TRBJ1-5
CDR3: CASPPDRGYSNNQPQHF
DNA: TGTGCCAGCCCCCCCGACAGGGGATATAGTAACAATCAGCCCCAGCATTTT

D: -
size: few
V: TRBV9
J: TRBJ2-1
CDR3: CASSVGTTPYNEQFF
DNA: TGTGCCAGCAGCGTAGGAACTACCCCCTACAATGAGCAGTTCTTC

D: -
size: few
V: TRBV7-3
J: TRBJ2-1
CDR3: CASSLDTSYNEQFF
DNA: TGTGCCAGCAGCTTAGACACATCCTACAATGAGCAGTTCTTC

D: -
size: -
V: TRBV18
J: TRBJ2-3
CDR3: CASSPPGATLQDTQYF
DNA: TGTGCCAGCTCACCACCGGGGGCCACTCTTCAGGATACGCAGTATTTT

D: -
size: -
V: TRBV18
J: TRBJ2-3
CDR3: CASSPNRDSTDTQYF
DNA: TGTGCCAGCTCACCGAACCGGGACTCCACAGATACGCAGTATTTT